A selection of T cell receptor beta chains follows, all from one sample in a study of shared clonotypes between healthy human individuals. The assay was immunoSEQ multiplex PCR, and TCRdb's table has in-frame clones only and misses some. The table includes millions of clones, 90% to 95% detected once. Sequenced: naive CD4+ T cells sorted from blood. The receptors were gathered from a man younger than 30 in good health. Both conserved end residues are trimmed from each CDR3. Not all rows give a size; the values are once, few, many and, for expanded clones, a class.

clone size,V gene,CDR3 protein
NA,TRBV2,ASSDPPVRRTEQY
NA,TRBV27,ASSLSGSNQPQH
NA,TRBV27,ASSQRLAAGGTQY
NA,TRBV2,ASTVSGKKTGELF
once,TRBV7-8,ASSLAQGGGYT
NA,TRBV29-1,SFRGLWETQY
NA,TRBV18,ASSGGVKETQY
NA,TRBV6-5,ASRSGLYTGELF
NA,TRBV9,ASSVAASGGQETQY
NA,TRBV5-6,ASSLDPSEDIQY
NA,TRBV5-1,ASSFLPPGSGDYGYT
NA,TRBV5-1,ASSFGGSSYEQY
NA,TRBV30,AWSLRKQGSTEAF
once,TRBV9,ASSLGREGSPLH
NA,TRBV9,ASSIGGPDYEQY
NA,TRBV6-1,ASYHTGGSTEAF
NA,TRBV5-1,ASSTDLSGNTIY
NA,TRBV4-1,ASSQVGGGTAQH
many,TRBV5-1,ARSPWTSGSPQIPEQY
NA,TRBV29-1,SVGLTSERTDTQY
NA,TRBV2,ASSEARGAYNSPLH
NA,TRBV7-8,ASSLSRREQY
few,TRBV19,ASSRQRTGAEKLF
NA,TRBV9,ASSVTGYTDTQY
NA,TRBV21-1,ASSQGPTDYEQY
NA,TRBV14,ASSQPGQRQS
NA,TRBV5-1,ASSFDRAEAF
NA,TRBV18,ASSRPGPAGNTIY
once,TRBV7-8,ASSSLGTLRSYEQY
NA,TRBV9,ASSPRQDQETQY
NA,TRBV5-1,ASSLSSNEQF
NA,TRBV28,ASMRLGNEQF
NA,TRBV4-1,ASSQGAEAQFYGYT
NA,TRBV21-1,ASPHRDIHTEAF
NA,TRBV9,ASSVVRGQGTEAF
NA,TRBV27,ASTSRGFGNALPYEQY
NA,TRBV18,ASTLGQGNTEAF
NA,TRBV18,ASSPERREQY
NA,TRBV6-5,ASSYEQGLPQH
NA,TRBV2,ASSEGPGVEQY
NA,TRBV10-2,ASSDPRQGGNEKLF
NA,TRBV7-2,ASSARAGRNTGELF
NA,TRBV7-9,ASSPFFGGVWVTQY
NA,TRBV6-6,ASSYRVLNEQY
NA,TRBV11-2,ASSSGLAPDTQY
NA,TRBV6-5,ASSDAGMNEKLF
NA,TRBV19,ASSREGRTYEQY
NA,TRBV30,AWDQGHYNSPLH
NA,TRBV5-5,ASSLAWSETQY
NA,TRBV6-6,ASSPGQFYEQY
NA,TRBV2,ANPPGTGGMSTEAF
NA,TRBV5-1,ASSFYGHQETQY
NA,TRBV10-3,AIRGTSGGTPSYNEQF
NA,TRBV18,ASSPNEGQPQH
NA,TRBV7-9,ASSLGDSPNEKLF
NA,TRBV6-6,ASSRTSNYGYT